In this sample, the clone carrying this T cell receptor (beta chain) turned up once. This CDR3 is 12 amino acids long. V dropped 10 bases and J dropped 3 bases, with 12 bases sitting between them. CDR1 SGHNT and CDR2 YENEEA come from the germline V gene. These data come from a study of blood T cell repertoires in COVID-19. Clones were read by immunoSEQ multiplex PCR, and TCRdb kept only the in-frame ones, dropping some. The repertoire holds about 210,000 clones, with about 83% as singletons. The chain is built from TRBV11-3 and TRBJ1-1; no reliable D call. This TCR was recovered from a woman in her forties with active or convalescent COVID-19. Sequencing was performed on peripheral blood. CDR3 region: CATRDRDTEAFF. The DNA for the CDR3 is TGTGCCACCCGAGACCGGGACACTGAAGCTTTCTTT.